The present entry profiles one TCR beta chain with its context. The entry originates in a study of T cell changes during pregnancy in multiple sclerosis. Assay: immunoSEQ multiplex PCR; the TCRdb copy retains only in-frame clones and omits some. The profile shows over 45,000 clones, 90% of them singletons. This CDR3 has 14 amino acids. After removal of 7 bases from V and 6 bases from J, the junction contained 13 bases not matched to a gene. From germline, CDR1 is GTSNPN and CDR2 SVGIG (reference sequence). This specimen consisted of peripheral blood, obtained in the first trimester of pregnancy. The rearrangement joins TRBV30 to TRBJ1-2; TRBD1 matches at 8 bases. The sequence was collected from a female donor in good health, enrolled as a control in a pregnancy study. CDR3 amino acids: CASQVAGTGDGYTF. The CDR3 region has the DNA TGTGCCTCCCAAGTTGCAGGGACAGGCGATGGCTACACCTTC.